This note documents a single T cell receptor (beta chain) sequence. Antigen specificity is unknown. The sample comes from a study of fetal regulatory T cell absence and autoimmunity. Study details: Without clinical diabetes, IPEX patients showed exocrine pancreas autoimmunity. General study results and limits: Oligoclonal TCR enrichment in pancreas over cord blood reached over 85-fold for some clones. Cord blood and pancreas showed broadly similar TRB gene family usage.

The survey-level immunoSEQ assay was used. Clones were sequenced by immunoSEQ multiplex PCR, and TCRdb holds only the in-frame ones, with some missing. The table has around 45,000 clones, approximately 80% seen once. This CDR3 region has 14 residues. Germline V lookup: CDR1 SGHTS, CDR2 YDEGEE. V was shortened by 4 bases and J by 3 bases, with 12 bases between the two germline ends. The chain uses TRBV5-8 and TRBJ2-3, with D maybe TRBD1 (6 bases). The source material was cord blood. The sequence was collected from a newborn boy with IPEX syndrome. The CDR3: CASSVGQYTDTQYF. The CDR3 DNA reads as TGTGCCAGCAGCGTGGGACAATATACAGATACGCAGTATTTT.